This T cell receptor beta chain was identified in a study of breast tumors, draining lymph nodes, adjacent tissues. The CDR3 runs to 16 residues. Germline-derived CDR1 and CDR2 are MNHEY and SVGAGI. Trimming removed 2 bases at V and 5 bases at J, with 15 bases between. The lymph nodes were axillary draining lymph nodes from breast cancer patients. One entry per CDR3 protein results from TCRdb running MiXCR on the multiplex PCR reads. The sample shows 120,000 or so distinct CDR3 sequences, less than 20% of them seen only once. Sequencing was carried out using axillary lymph node tissue. The chain couples TRBV6-5 to TRBJ2-2, with D perhaps being TRBD1 or TRBD2 (7 bases each). This receptor was identified in a female donor with breast cancer. Some clones in this sample may be carry-over from other donors' samples. This CDR3 is CASSYQGGSLTGELFF. CDR3 DNA: TGTGCCAGCAGTTACCAGGGGGGGAGCCTTACCGGGGAGCTGTTTTTT.